One sample yielded the 10 T cell receptor beta chains listed below, sequenced in a study of Graves' ophthalmopathy and Graves' hyperthyroidism. Using RNA transcripts, the TCR beta CDR3 regions were amplified. Second-round multiplex PCR came after first-round RT-PCR with HTBI primers. TCRdb analysed the multiplex PCR reads with MiXCR anew, one entry per CDR3 protein. The data hold almost 750,000 distinct CDR3 sequences, with 35% to 50% observed a single time. The sequenced sample consisted of peripheral blood. The source of these receptors is an adult man with Graves' ophthalmopathy.

At least ten counts were recorded for this clonotype. This sequence joins TRBV29-1 and TRBJ2-5; tentatively, D is TRBD2 (5 bases). Germline CDR1 reads SQVTM; CDR2 reads ANQGSEA. Trimming left V 2 bases short and J 5 bases short, with 12 bases between. The CDR3 is made up of 13 amino acids. The CDR3 DNA is TGCAGCGTTGAAAAGCCCCGAGGGGAGACCCAGTACTTC. The encoded protein is CSVEKPRGETQYF.

The V call is TRBV7-9, the J call TRBJ2-5, with D perhaps matching TRBD1 or TRBD2 (5 bases each). V lost 5 bases to trimming and J lost 7 bases, with 17 bases between them. The germline V gene encodes CDR1 SEHNR and CDR2 FQNEAQ (reference sequence). The CDR3 is made up of 14 amino acids. As DNA, the CDR3 is TGTGCCAGCAGCCTATGGACGGGGACGGGGACCCAGTACTTC. Protein: CASSLWTGTGTQYF.

This clonotype was found a few times. The chain joins TRBV13 to TRBJ1-4, with D perhaps TRBD1 (5 bases). Germline values: CDR1 PRHDT, CDR2 FYEKMQ (reference sequence). This CDR3 region has 16 residues. Trimming stripped 5 bases from V and 7 bases from J, with 20 bases between. The CDR3 nucleotides read TGTGCCAGCAGCCAAGGCGCCCAGGGAGTTGGTGAAAAACTGTTTTTT. Protein product: CASSQGAQGVGEKLFF.

This rearrangement joins TRBV20-1 to TRBJ1-2, with 8 nucleotides matching TRBD1. Per germline, CDR1 DFQATT and CDR2 SNEGSKA (reference sequence). Germline trimming cut 0 bases from V and 4 bases from J; bases unmatched to any gene: 7. This CDR3 comprises 15 residues. CDR3 amino acids: CSARDTRQGTYGYTF. In DNA form, the CDR3 reads TGCAGTGCTAGAGATACCCGACAGGGGACCTATGGCTACACCTTC.

CDR3 coding DNA: TGTGCCAGCAGTGGACAGTCCGCCTACGAGCAGTACTTC. Amino acid sequence: CASSGQSAYEQYF. The rearrangement links TRBV2 to TRBJ2-7; the D gene is possibly TRBD1 (5 bases). Trimming removed 4 bases at V and 2 bases at J, with 9 bases between. The germline CDR1 and CDR2 sequences are SNHLY and FYNNEI. This CDR3 has 13 amino acids.

To note about this clonotype: An end of the junction differs from the germline gene, which may be a read error. The chain carries TRBV25-1 and TRBJ2-2; D tentatively fits TRBD1 or TRBD2 (5 bases each). This CDR3 comprises 17 residues. Germline CDR1 MGHDK, CDR2 SYGVNS. The CDR3 coding sequence is TGCGCCAGCAGCCAAGCACCGGGACGGCCGAACACCGGGGAGCTGTTTTTT. Its translation: CASSQAPGRPNTGELFF.

This clonotype was seen only a few times. The rearrangement joins TRBV7-9 to TRBJ1-1; D is uncertain. Germline V gene lookup returns CDR1 SEHNR and CDR2 FQNEAQ (reference sequence). With 6 bases removed from V and 1 base from J, the gap between germline ends came to 9 bases. CDR3 length equals 13 residues. This CDR3 is CASREAANTEAFF. The DNA for the CDR3 is TGTGCCAGCAGAGAAGCGGCGAACACTGAAGCTTTCTTT. The full variable domain, with the rest looked up from reference TRBV7-9 and TRBJ1-1, is DTGVSQNPRHKITKRGQNVTFRCDPISEHNRLYWYRQTLGQGPEFLTYFQNEAQLEKSRLLSDRFSAERPKGSFSTLEIQRTEQGDSAMYLCASREAANTEAFFGQGTRLTVV.

A note on this clonotype: Just one base apart from a much larger clone, this may be a read error. For the CDR3, the DNA is TGTGCCAGCAGCTTGGACGCCCAAGAGACCCAGTACTTC. Protein product: CASSLDAQETQYF. The chain carries TRBV5-4 and TRBJ2-5, with unresolved D. CDR3 length: 13 amino acids. Germline V gene sequence: CDR1 SGHNT, CDR2 YYREEE (reference sequence). Trimming shortened V by 0 bases and J by 1 base, and 4 bases separated the two germline ends.

This clonotype was picked up many times. Here the CDR3 DNA reads TGTGCCAGCAGCGTAGGAGCCCCCGAGGATCAGCCCCAGCATTTT. Its protein is CASSVGAPEDQPQHF. The gene calls are TRBV9 and TRBJ1-5; D uncertain. CDR3 length equals 15 residues. Germline CDR1 and CDR2: SGDLS and YYNGEE. V shed 0 bases and J shed 5 bases, with 12 bases lying between them.

The chain combines TRBV19 with TRBJ2-2; maybe TRBD2 (7 bases). CDR3 length: 15 residues. CDR1 is LNHDA, CDR2 SQIVND, per germline (reference sequence). V shed 7 bases and J shed 5 bases, with 17 bases lying between them. The CDR3 spells CASKGGGARTGELFF. CDR3 DNA: TGTGCCAGTAAAGGCGGGGGCGCCCGAACCGGGGAGCTGTTTTTT.